Each of the 9 T cell receptor beta chains below was sequenced from the same sample in a study of CD8+ T cells in alopecia areata. Extracted from the samples, RNA was reverse transcribed into cDNA to serve as the sequencing template. TCRdb's copy holds only in-frame clones and misses some; the assay was immunoSEQ multiplex PCR. The profile covers around 300,000 clones, with 60% appearing a single time and about 0.9% taken by the ten largest. Treatment specified: oral pan-JAK inhibitor, 5-10 mg twice daily. The sequences come from CD4+ T cells sorted from blood, collected around week 54, from a patient treated with tofacitinib. These TCRs come from a human donor with alopecia areata.

The rearrangement uses TRBV12-5 and TRBJ2-3, with D possibly matching TRBD1 (6 bases). Germline V CDR1 and CDR2: LGHNT, FRNRAP. The germline V and J ends were trimmed by 2 bases and 2 bases, with 11 bases remaining between them. The CDR3 runs 15 residues. CDR3 in DNA: TGTGCTAGTGGTTTGTCAGGGGACCACACAGATACGCAGTATTTT. It specifies CASGLSGDHTDTQYF.

The chain employs TRBV25-1 and TRBJ1-2; 8 bases line up with TRBD1. CDR1 and CDR2 from the germline V gene are MGHDK and SYGVNS. The length of the CDR3 is 14 residues. The V segment lost 4 bases and the J segment 7 bases; nucleotides outside the gene matches: 8. CDR3 sequence: CASSVGQGGRGYTF. The CDR3 region has the DNA TGTGCCAGCAGTGTCGGACAGGGAGGCCGTGGCTACACCTTC.

The CDR3 loop is CASSPPSQLNTEAFF. Here the CDR3 DNA reads TGTGCCAGCTCACCACCTTCACAGCTGAACACTGAAGCTTTCTTT. V usage is TRBV18 and J usage is TRBJ1-1; D unresolved. Trimming took 0 bases from V and 0 from J, leaving 8 bases between them. Germline-derived CDR1 and CDR2 are KGHSH and LQKENI. This CDR3 contains 15 residues.

This clone has only a few counts. At the DNA level, this CDR3 is encoded by other sequences in the same sample as well. The chain carries TRBV7-2 and TRBJ2-7; D is possibly TRBD1 (6 bases). The V gene's germline CDR1 is SGHTA and CDR2 FQGNSA. The CDR3 consists of 12 residues. Trimming shortened V by 5 bases and J by 4 bases, and 9 bases separated the two germline ends. As DNA, the CDR3 is TGTGCCAGCAGCGCTCAGGGGTACGAGCAGTACTTC. As protein: CASSAQGYEQYF.

This clone was detected a few times. The chain is built from TRBV2 and TRBJ1-6; 7 nucleotides agree with TRBD1. V lost 5 bases, J lost 9 bases, and 7 bases stayed unmatched. The CDR3 is 14 amino acids. CDR1 is SNHLY, CDR2 FYNNEI, per germline. The CDR3 DNA is TGTGCCAGCAGTTCGACAGGGTCGGGTTCACCCCTCCACTTT. Protein: CASSSTGSGSPLHF.

CDR3 region: CAWTRGLREETQYF. The CDR3 coding sequence is TGTGCCTGGACTAGGGGCCTCCGGGAGGAGACCCAGTACTTC. The rearrangement links TRBV30 to TRBJ2-5, with D possibly TRBD2 on 6 matching bases. Germline V gives CDR1 GTSNPN, CDR2 SVGIG (reference sequence). The CDR3 has 14 amino acids. V was trimmed by 4 bases and J by 5 bases, leaving 17 bases between them.

The chain has TRBV2 and TRBJ2-5, with no clear D. The CDR3 loop spans 14 amino acids. Per the germline V gene, CDR1 is SNHLY and CDR2 is FYNNEI. Trimming cost V 6 bases and J 7 bases, with 18 bases left between them. The CDR3 coding sequence is TGTGCCAGCAGAGCCTCCGGGCTCCTTGGGACCCAGTACTTC. This codes for CASRASGLLGTQYF.

The chain combines TRBV7-2 with TRBJ2-4, with D unresolved. V gave up 1 base and J gave up 5 bases, with 6 bases separating them. There are 13 residues in the CDR3. Germline loops: CDR1 SGHTA, CDR2 FQGNSA. The CDR3 here is CASSLGIQNIQYF. CDR3 in DNA: TGTGCCAGCAGCTTAGGGATTCAAAACATTCAGTACTTC. Full variable domain (rest looked up from reference TRBV7-2 and TRBJ2-4): GAGVSQSPSNKVTEKGKDVELRCDPISGHTALYWYRQSLGQGLEFLIYFQGNSAPDKSGLPSDRFSAERTGGSVSTLTIQRTQQEDSAVYLCASSLGIQNIQYFGAGTRLSVL.

This sequence joins TRBV30 and TRBJ2-3; TRBD1 matches 8 bases. The CDR3 is 15 amino acids. V lost 1 base to trimming and J lost 0 bases; unmatched junction nucleotides: 3. CDR1 is GTSNPN, CDR2 SVGIG, per germline (reference sequence). The CDR3 nucleotides read TGTGCCTGGAGTGCCGGACAGGGTAGCACAGATACGCAGTATTTT. This sequence encodes CAWSAGQGSTDTQYF. The variable domain in full, completed from reference TRBV30 and TRBJ2-3, reads SQTIHQWPATLVQPVGSPLSLECTVEGTSNPNLYWYRQAAGRGLQLLFYSVGIGQISSEVPQNLSASRPQDRQFILSSKKLLLSDSGFYLCAWSAGQGSTDTQYFGPGTRLTVL.